The text below deals with one T cell receptor (beta chain). Its antigen remains unidentified. This record comes from a study of T cell responses to AZD1222 COVID-19 vaccine. Study summary: Combined were second doses at about 4 or about 12 weeks.

Regarding the study as a whole: An increase in Spike-specific TCR breadth and depth was observed after two AZD1222 doses. Donor demographics were predominantly white British with a female majority; clonal diversity may be underestimated.

Clones were read by immunoSEQ multiplex PCR, and TCRdb kept only the in-frame ones, dropping some. The repertoire holds about 110,000 clones, with roughly 87% as singletons. After removal of 5 bases from V and 8 bases from J, the junction contained 10 bases not matched to a gene. The CDR3 is 15 amino acids. CDR1 is SNHLY, CDR2 FYNNEI, per germline. This rearrangement joins TRBV2 to TRBJ2-1; 9 positions match TRBD1. The specimen was peripheral blood, collected on day 0 of AZD1222 vaccination. The sequence was obtained from an adult in good health. CDR3 sequence: CASSSSGTGLDEQFF. CDR3 DNA sequence: TGTGCCAGCAGTTCCTCCGGGACAGGGTTAGATGAGCAGTTCTTC.